The 8 T cell receptor beta chains in this list originate from one sample, sequenced in a study of T cells in Graves' hyperthyroidism and ophthalmopathy. TCR beta CDR3 sequences were amplified from RNA transcripts. First-round RT-PCR with HTBI primers amplified the TCR CDR3 region. TCRdb passed the multiplex PCR reads through MiXCR, listing each CDR3 protein once. The data contain roughly 550,000 distinct CDR3 sequences, more than 15% of them seen just once; the ten biggest clones take up about 29%. Sequencing was carried out using blood. The source is a woman aged 25 to 45 with Graves' ophthalmopathy.

This clonotype was detected many times. The chain is built from TRBV18 and TRBJ2-5; maybe TRBD1 (5 bases). The CDR3 extends over 14 amino acids. The V gene lost 2 bases and the J gene lost 1 base, with 8 bases spanning the gap. Per the germline V gene, CDR1 is KGHSH and CDR2 is LQKENI. The CDR3, as DNA: TGTGCCAGCTCACCAAGTAGGGGCCAAGAGACCCAGTACTTC. Translating it yields CASSPSRGQETQYF.

DNA of the CDR3: TGTGCCAGCAGCTTAACCGGAAAGACCCAGTACTTC. Protein: CASSLTGKTQYF. V usage is TRBV7-2 and J usage is TRBJ2-5; D not certain. The CDR3 is 12 amino acids. Trimming left V 2 bases short and J 6 bases short, with 7 bases between. Germline values: CDR1 SGHTA, CDR2 FQGNSA.

This clonotype was found many times. CDR3 amino acids: CASSPTMTSGRPSHYEQYF. The CDR3 nucleotides are TGTGCCAGCAGTCCAACGATGACTAGCGGGAGGCCCTCTCACTACGAGCAGTACTTC. The chain carries TRBV27 and TRBJ2-7, with 13 bases lining up with TRBD2. After removal of 5 bases from V and 3 bases from J, the junction contained 16 bases not matched to a gene. Germline V lookup: CDR1 MNHEY, CDR2 SMNVEV (reference sequence). The CDR3 is 19 residues long.

This clonotype was seen a handful of times. A much larger clone sits a single nucleotide away, making a read error possible. V is TRBV7-2 and J is TRBJ1-1; D uncertain. In germline, CDR1 is SGHTA, CDR2 FQGNSA. CDR3 length equals 14 residues. CDR3 loop: CAGSPEGLNTEAFF. The CDR3 DNA sequence: TGTGCCGGCAGCCCCGAAGGCTTGAACACTGAAGCTTTCTTT.

This clonotype was observed many times. V and J are TRBV30 and TRBJ2-2; 8 bases match TRBD2. This CDR3 contains 13 residues. J was trimmed by 0 bases and V by 7 bases; bases with no gene match: 1. The germline CDR1 and CDR2 sequences are GTSNPN and SVGIG (reference sequence). The CDR3 loop is CASGLANTGELFF. The CDR3 DNA sequence: TGTGCCTCGGGACTAGCGAACACCGGGGAGCTGTTTTTT.

This clonotype occurred many times. V and J are TRBV5-1 and TRBJ2-3; D is possibly TRBD2 (5 bases). This CDR3 region has 18 residues. With 3 bases removed from V and 0 bases from J, the gap between germline ends came to 20 bases. The germline V gene has CDR1 SGHRS and CDR2 YFSETQ. In DNA form, the CDR3 reads TGCGCCAGCAGCTACACCTCCCGAAGCGGTACTAGCACAGATACGCAGTATTTT. Translated: CASSYTSRSGTSTDTQYF.

This chain connects TRBV3-1 to TRBJ1-1; perhaps TRBD1 as D (6 bases). V was cut by 1 base and J by 1 base, with 13 bases left in between. CDR1 and CDR2 from the germline V gene are LGHDT and YNNKEL (reference sequence). CDR3 length: 16 residues. The CDR3 DNA reads as TGTGCCAGCAGCCAAGTCTCCGGGGGCAAGAACACTGAAGCTTTCTTT. It encodes CASSQVSGGKNTEAFF.

This clonotype was detected many times. V and J are TRBV27 and TRBJ2-5, with 10 bases aligning to TRBD1. The V and J ends lost 5 bases and 9 bases, in that order; junction bases with no gene match: 9. The germline gives CDR1 MNHEY, CDR2 SMNVEV (reference sequence). The CDR3 is made up of 14 amino acids. CDR3 nucleotides: TGTGCCAGCAGTACAGGACAGGGGGTGGGGGCCCAGTACTTC. Its protein product is CASSTGQGVGAQYF.